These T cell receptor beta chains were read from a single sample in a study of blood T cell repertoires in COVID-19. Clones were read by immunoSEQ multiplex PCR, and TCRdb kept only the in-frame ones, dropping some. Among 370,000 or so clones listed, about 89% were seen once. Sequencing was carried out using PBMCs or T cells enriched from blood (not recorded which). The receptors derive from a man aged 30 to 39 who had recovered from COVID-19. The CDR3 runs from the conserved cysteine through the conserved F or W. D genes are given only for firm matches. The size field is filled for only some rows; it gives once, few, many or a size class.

cdr3_aa: CASSLTGTSSEKLFF
cdr3_nt: TGTGCCAGTAGTCTCACCGGGACTTCCTCTGAAAAACTGTTTTTT
j_call: TRBJ1-4
clone_size: .
d_call: .
v_call: TRBV19

cdr3_aa: CASSAGSGNTIYF
cdr3_nt: TGTGCCAGCTCGGCGGGCTCTGGAAACACCATATATTTT
j_call: TRBJ1-3
clone_size: .
d_call: .
v_call: TRBV7-9

cdr3_aa: CASSLNRVSGELFF
cdr3_nt: TGTGCCAGCAGTCTCAACAGGGTCAGCGGGGAGCTGTTTTTT
j_call: TRBJ2-2
clone_size: .
d_call: .
v_call: TRBV27

cdr3_aa: CAWTIRGHNYGYTF
cdr3_nt: TGTGCCTGGACTATCAGGGGGCACAACTATGGCTACACCTTC
j_call: TRBJ1-2
clone_size: .
d_call: TRBD1
v_call: TRBV30

cdr3_aa: CAWTSINYGYTF
cdr3_nt: TGTGCCTGGACTAGCATTAACTATGGCTACACCTTC
j_call: TRBJ1-2
clone_size: few
d_call: .
v_call: TRBV30

cdr3_aa: CASSYGQNQPQHF
cdr3_nt: TGTGCCAGCAGTTACGGGCAGAATCAGCCCCAGCATTTT
j_call: TRBJ1-5
clone_size: .
d_call: .
v_call: TRBV6-6

cdr3_aa: CSVGRNLNTEAFF
cdr3_nt: TGCAGCGTTGGGCGGAACTTGAACACTGAAGCTTTCTTT
j_call: TRBJ1-1
clone_size: .
d_call: .
v_call: TRBV29-1

cdr3_aa: CASSEPGQGNYGYTF
cdr3_nt: TGTGCCAGCAGTGAGCCGGGACAGGGGAACTATGGCTACACCTTC
j_call: TRBJ1-2
clone_size: .
d_call: TRBD1
v_call: TRBV6-1

cdr3_aa: CASSLGGVNTEAFF
cdr3_nt: TGTGCCAGCAGCTTAGGGGGGGTCAACACTGAAGCTTTCTTT
j_call: TRBJ1-1
clone_size: .
d_call: .
v_call: TRBV7-9

cdr3_aa: CASSFAGADSNQPQHF
cdr3_nt: TGCGCCAGCAGCTTTGCAGGGGCAGATAGCAATCAGCCCCAGCATTTT
j_call: TRBJ1-5
clone_size: few
d_call: .
v_call: TRBV5-1

cdr3_aa: CAWSLWTANQPQHF
cdr3_nt: TGTGCCTGGAGCCTATGGACAGCTAATCAGCCCCAGCATTTT
j_call: TRBJ1-5
clone_size: .
d_call: .
v_call: TRBV30

cdr3_aa: CASSQVFGGRPMEETQYF
cdr3_nt: TGCGCCAGCAGCCAAGTATTTGGAGGCAGGCCGATGGAGGAGACCCAGTACTTC
j_call: TRBJ2-5
clone_size: .
d_call: .
v_call: TRBV4-1

cdr3_aa: CASSVGIASGGYNEQFF
cdr3_nt: TGTGCCAGCAGCGTAGGAATTGCGAGCGGGGGGTACAATGAGCAGTTCTTC
j_call: TRBJ2-1
clone_size: .
d_call: TRBD2
v_call: TRBV9

cdr3_aa: CASSYGQFDSGQFF
cdr3_nt: TGTGCCAGCAGCTACGGACAGTTTGATAGTGGGCAGTTCTTC
j_call: TRBJ2-1
clone_size: .
d_call: .
v_call: TRBV5-6

cdr3_aa: CASTRRGPSDEQFF
cdr3_nt: TGTGCCAGCACCCGGAGGGGCCCCTCGGATGAGCAGTTCTTC
j_call: TRBJ2-1
clone_size: .
d_call: .
v_call: TRBV4-2

cdr3_aa: CASSGRGHNQPQHF
cdr3_nt: TGTGCCAGCAGTGGAAGGGGACACAATCAGCCCCAGCATTTT
j_call: TRBJ1-5
clone_size: .
d_call: .
v_call: TRBV6-2/TRBV6-3

cdr3_aa: CASSRQGARYSNQPQHF
cdr3_nt: TGTGCCAGCAGTCGACAGGGGGCTAGGTATAGCAATCAGCCCCAGCATTTT
j_call: TRBJ1-5
clone_size: few
d_call: TRBD1
v_call: TRBV2

cdr3_aa: CASSKRQGMGPLAKNIQYF
cdr3_nt: TGTGCCAGCAGCAAACGACAGGGAATGGGTCCCTTAGCCAAAAACATTCAGTACTTC
j_call: TRBJ2-4
clone_size: .
d_call: TRBD1
v_call: TRBV7-8

cdr3_aa: CASSNPGHPTAWTDTQYF
cdr3_nt: TGTGCCAGCAGTAACCCGGGACACCCAACCGCCTGGACAGATACGCAGTATTTT
j_call: TRBJ2-3
clone_size: .
d_call: .
v_call: TRBV2

cdr3_aa: CASSQERFTDTQYF
cdr3_nt: TGTGCCAGCAGCCAAGAGAGGTTCACAGATACGCAGTATTTT
j_call: TRBJ2-3
clone_size: .
d_call: .
v_call: TRBV14

cdr3_aa: CASSSSGLASSYEQYF
cdr3_nt: TGTGCCAGCAGTTCCTCGGGACTAGCGTCCTCCTACGAGCAGTACTTC
j_call: TRBJ2-7
clone_size: .
d_call: TRBD2
v_call: TRBV6-2/TRBV6-3

cdr3_aa: CASTPMGRNEQFF
cdr3_nt: TGTGCCAGCACTCCGATGGGCCGCAATGAGCAGTTCTTC
j_call: TRBJ2-1
clone_size: .
d_call: .
v_call: TRBV2

cdr3_aa: CASSLATGYFSYEQYF
cdr3_nt: TGCGCCAGCAGCTTGGCCACAGGTTACTTCTCCTACGAGCAGTACTTC
j_call: TRBJ2-7
clone_size: .
d_call: .
v_call: TRBV5-1

cdr3_aa: CASSVERDRAWNTEAFF
cdr3_nt: TGCGCCAGCAGCGTGGAGAGGGACAGGGCCTGGAACACTGAAGCTTTCTTT
j_call: TRBJ1-1
clone_size: .
d_call: TRBD1
v_call: TRBV5-1

cdr3_aa: CASSLKGEGQPQHF
cdr3_nt: TGTGCCAGCAGCTTAAAGGGGGAGGGTCAGCCCCAGCATTTT
j_call: TRBJ1-5
clone_size: .
d_call: .
v_call: TRBV7-9